The 27 T cell receptor beta chains given below trace back to one sample, sequenced in a study of cytomegalovirus exposure and HLA in healthy donors. The PCR made use of 60 Vbeta and 13 Jbeta primers. Data came from immunoSEQ multiplex PCR; TCRdb stores just in-frame clones and leaves some out. This sample contains about 140,000 clones. The sample consisted of PBMCs. These receptors all come from a woman aged 18-29 years in good health and CMV-seronegative.

The V gene is TRBV30, the J gene TRBJ2-1, with 10 bases identical to TRBD2. Germline V CDR1 and CDR2: GTSNPN, SVGIG (reference sequence). The CDR3 runs 17 residues. Trimming at V came to 3 bases and at J to 1 base, leaving 9 bases not matched to a gene. CDR3 in amino acids: CAWSPTSGVSSYNEQFF. CDR3 nucleotide sequence: TGTGCCTGGAGCCCCACTAGCGGGGTTAGTTCCTACAATGAGCAGTTCTTC.

CDR3 coding DNA: TGCAGCGTTGAGGACAAATTGCGGCAGTACTTC. This codes for CSVEDKLRQYF. The chain links TRBV29-1 to TRBJ2-7; D is perhaps TRBD1 (5 bases). Trimming removed 3 bases from V and 9 bases from J, with 12 bases in between. Germline V CDR1 and CDR2: SQVTM, ANQGSEA. The CDR3 has 11 residues.

The V call is TRBV28, the J call TRBJ1-1, with D tentatively TRBD1 (6 bases). V shed 1 base and J shed 3 bases, with 9 bases lying between them. From germline, CDR1 is MDHEN and CDR2 SYDVKM. The CDR3 is made up of 14 amino acids. The CDR3 spells CASSLSRGYTEAFF. The CDR3 DNA is TGTGCCAGCAGTTTATCGAGGGGGTACACTGAAGCTTTCTTT.

The chain links TRBV29-1 to TRBJ1-2; the D gene is possibly TRBD1 (6 bases). CDR1 SQVTM and CDR2 ANQGSEA come from the germline V gene. The V gene lost 0 bases and the J gene lost 7 bases, with 15 bases spanning the gap. The CDR3 length is 14 residues. The CDR3 protein is CSVEERGAVVGYTF. As DNA, the CDR3 is TGCAGCGTTGAAGAACGGGGGGCGGTTGTTGGCTACACCTTC.

The chain combines TRBV18 with TRBJ2-3; 10 bases are shared with TRBD2. Germline values: CDR1 KGHSH, CDR2 LQKENI. The V and J ends lost 3 bases and 6 bases, in that order; junction bases with no gene match: 6. The CDR3 contains 15 residues. The CDR3 sequence: CASSPGLATSDTQYF. CDR3 DNA: TGTGCCAGCTCACCGGGACTAGCGACCAGCGATACGCAGTATTTT. Together with reference TRBV18 and TRBJ2-3, the CDR3 gives the full variable domain: NAGVMQNPRHLVRRRGQEARLRCSPMKGHSHVYWYRQLPEEGLKFMVYLQKENIIDESGMPKERFSAEFPKEGPSILRIQQVVRGDSAAYFCASSPGLATSDTQYFGPGTRLTVL.

The CDR3 nucleotides are TGTGCCAGCAGCTTGACGCTGAGGGAGACCCAGTACTTC. Translated, it gives CASSLTLRETQYF. The chain uses TRBV5-4 and TRBJ2-5; D unclear. The CDR3 loop spans 13 amino acids. The germline V and J ends were trimmed by 1 base and 5 bases, with 9 bases remaining between them. CDR1 and CDR2 (germline): SGHNT, YYREEE (reference sequence).

The chain uses TRBV6-5 and TRBJ2-5; 10 bases align to TRBD2. V trimming: 4 bases; J trimming: 11 bases; junction bases outside the gene matches: 10. From germline, CDR1 is MNHEY and CDR2 SVGAGI. The CDR3 is made up of 14 amino acids. The CDR3 nucleotides read TGTGCCAGCAGTTGGGATAGCGGGAGGCGTGAGCAGTACTTC. Residues: CASSWDSGRREQYF.

The chain employs TRBV13 and TRBJ2-3; D unresolved. Germline V gene data show CDR1 as PRHDT and CDR2 as FYEKMQ (reference sequence). V lost 6 bases and J lost 4, with 14 bases in between. The CDR3 has 14 residues. CDR3 nucleotides: TGTGCCAGCAGTTGGGCCTTTCAACCAGATACGCAGTATTTT. Its protein product is CASSWAFQPDTQYF.

This sequence joins TRBV9 and TRBJ2-5; TRBD2 is a possible D gene (6 bases). Deletions cut 0 bases from V and 4 bases from J, with 10 bases between. CDR3 length: 14 residues. CDR1 and CDR2 (germline): SGDLS, YYNGEE. CDR3: CASSVGTRGETQYF. The CDR3 DNA reads TGTGCCAGCAGCGTAGGGACGCGGGGAGAGACCCAGTACTTC.

The V gene is TRBV5-6, the J gene TRBJ2-7; TRBD2 aligns across 10 bases. This CDR3 has 16 residues. J lost 1 base, V lost 5 bases, and 9 bases had no gene match. Germline CDR1 and CDR2: SGHDT and YYEEEE. The CDR3 protein is CASRGPSGSGSYEQYV. The CDR3 nucleotides are TGTGCCAGCAGGGGACCTAGCGGGAGTGGTTCCTACGAGCAGTACGTC.

The rearrangement joins TRBV15 to TRBJ1-4; tentative D call: TRBD1 (6 bases). This CDR3 has 14 amino acids. Trimming removed 0 bases at V and 9 bases at J, with 11 bases between. Looked up from germline, CDR1 is LNHNV and CDR2 is YYDKDF (reference sequence). In DNA, the CDR3 is TGTGCCACCAGCAGAGATACAGGGAGAAAAAAACTGTTTTTT. Residues: CATSRDTGRKKLFF.

The rearrangement joins TRBV6-5 to TRBJ1-4, with TRBD1 matching 9 bases. Germline V gene sequence: CDR1 MNHEY, CDR2 SVGAGI. The junction had 2 bases not matched to a gene; V was cut back by 0 bases and J by 6 bases. The CDR3 has 15 amino acids. The CDR3: CASSYSYRGHEKLFF. The CDR3 DNA sequence: TGTGCCAGCAGTTACTCGTACAGGGGGCATGAAAAACTGTTTTTT.

The chain joins TRBV7-6 to TRBJ2-1; TRBD2 agrees at 10 bases. The germline gives CDR1 SGHVS, CDR2 FNYEAQ. V dropped 5 bases and J dropped 7; count of bases not matched to a gene: 11. The CDR3 has 16 amino acids. CDR3 sequence reads: CASSTIELAGRNEQFF. DNA of the CDR3: TGTGCCAGCAGCACAATCGAACTAGCGGGAAGGAATGAGCAGTTCTTC.

The chain links TRBV5-1 to TRBJ1-1; possible D gene TRBD1, 6 bases. This CDR3 is built from 14 residues. Germline assignment: CDR1 SGHRS and CDR2 YFSETQ. Trimming shortened V by 3 bases and J by 6 bases, and 15 bases separated the two germline ends. The CDR3 coding sequence is TGCGCCAGCAGCTCGGTGCGAGGGGGTGCTGAAGCTTTCTTT. Its translation: CASSSVRGGAEAFF.

The chain employs TRBV9 and TRBJ2-2, with TRBD2 as a possible D gene (6 bases). V was trimmed by 4 bases and J by 0 bases, leaving 16 bases between them. The V gene's germline CDR1 is SGDLS and CDR2 YYNGEE. This CDR3 spans 17 amino acids. The DNA of the CDR3 is TGTGCCAGCAGCTCCCGGCGGGATGAGCCGAACACCGGGGAGCTGTTTTTT. This translates into CASSSRRDEPNTGELFF.

This chain links TRBV6-1 with TRBJ2-5, with 8 bases aligning to TRBD2. The J call may be faulty, since TRBJ2-7 better matches the DNA end. The CDR3 runs 13 residues. CDR1 is MNHNS and CDR2 is SASEGT in the germline V gene. CDR3 loop: CAMSGTSLHEQYF. DNA of the CDR3: TGTGCCATGTCCGGGACTAGTCTCCACGAGCAGTACTTC.

The CDR3 reads CASSPNSGSGGEQYF. For the CDR3, the DNA is TGTGCCAGCAGCCCGAATAGCGGGAGTGGGGGCGAGCAGTACTTC. The chain joins TRBV7-9 to TRBJ2-7, with 9 bases fitting TRBD2. This CDR3 has 15 amino acids. The germline V gene encodes CDR1 SEHNR and CDR2 FQNEAQ (reference sequence). After removal of 5 bases from V and 6 bases from J, the junction contained 11 bases not matched to a gene.

The J gene is TRBJ2-5, the V gene TRBV11-1, with TRBD2 matching over 14 bases. Germline V lookup: CDR1 SGHAT, CDR2 FQDESV (reference sequence). The CDR3 is made up of 16 amino acids. The ends lost 5 bases at V and 5 bases at J; junction bases unmatched: 7. In DNA, the CDR3 is TGTGCCAGCAGCAGGGGACTAGCGGGAGCGGCGGAGACCCAGTACTTC. This sequence encodes CASSRGLAGAAETQYF.

The chain employs TRBV5-1 and TRBJ1-1; TRBD1 matches 8 bases. The trim removed 4 bases at V and 0 bases at J, leaving 5 bases unmatched. This CDR3 is built from 15 residues. The germline CDR1 and CDR2 sequences are SGHRS and YFSETQ. The CDR3 is CASSPRTGMNTEAFF. In DNA, the CDR3 is TGCGCCAGCAGCCCCCGGACAGGGATGAACACTGAAGCTTTCTTT.

The chain is built from TRBV7-9 and TRBJ2-2; 12 bases are a match to TRBD1. With V trimmed by 5 bases and J by 6 bases, 7 bases remained unmatched. Germline CDR1 SEHNR, CDR2 FQNEAQ (reference sequence). The CDR3 spans 16 residues. CDR3 nucleotide sequence: TGTGCCAGCAGCACCCGGGACAGGGGGCATCCCGGGGAGCTGTTTTTT. Encoded protein: CASSTRDRGHPGELFF.

The chain carries TRBV6-1 and TRBJ2-2; D unresolved. CDR1 is MNHNS, CDR2 SASEGT, per germline. This CDR3 has 15 residues. Trimming shortened V by 3 bases and J by 4 bases, and 12 bases separated the two germline ends. CDR3 DNA: TGTGCCAGCAGTGAGGGCAGAGAATTCACCGGGGAGCTGTTTTTT. It specifies CASSEGREFTGELFF.

This rearrangement joins TRBV11-2 to TRBJ2-5; tentatively, D is TRBD2 (6 bases). The DNA end lines up better with TRBJ2-7; the J call may be wrong. The CDR3 extends over 14 amino acids. CDR1 and CDR2 (germline): SGHAT, FQNNGV. The CDR3 sequence is CASSRGTENYEQYF. The CDR3 DNA sequence: TGTGCCAGCAGCCGCGGGACTGAGAACTACGAGCAGTACTTC.

The J gene is TRBJ2-7, the V gene TRBV7-8; 7 bases match TRBD1. The germline gives CDR1 SGHVS, CDR2 FQNEAQ. J gave up 3 bases and V 5 bases, and 22 bases lay outside the gene matches. This CDR3 comprises 19 residues. CDR3 coding DNA: TGTGCCAGCAGCACGAAGGGGACAGTTCCCTATAGTCTCAACTACGAGCAGTACTTC. Protein sequence: CASSTKGTVPYSLNYEQYF.

V gene TRBV30 combines with J gene TRBJ1-6, with TRBD1 matching over 8 bases. Germline values: CDR1 GTSNPN, CDR2 SVGIG (reference sequence). V gave up 5 bases and J gave up 8 bases; unmatched junction bases: 5. This CDR3 comprises 13 residues. CDR3 in amino acids: CAWGTGRDSPLHF. CDR3 in DNA: TGTGCCTGGGGGACAGGACGTGATTCACCCCTCCACTTT. The variable domain in full, with the rest retrieved from reference TRBV30 and TRBJ1-6, is SQTIHQWPATLVQPVGSPLSLECTVEGTSNPNLYWYRQAAGRGLQLLFYSVGIGQISSEVPQNLSASRPQDRQFILSSKKLLLSDSGFYLCAWGTGRDSPLHFGNGTRLTVT.

This rearrangement joins TRBV5-1 to TRBJ2-5; 7 nucleotides match TRBD2. This CDR3 is 15 amino acids long. V trimming: 4 bases; J trimming: 2 bases; junction bases outside the gene matches: 8. Germline V gives CDR1 SGHRS, CDR2 YFSETQ. CDR3 amino acids: CASSLTGLPQETQYF. CDR3 sequence (DNA): TGCGCCAGCAGCCTCACGGGACTACCTCAAGAGACCCAGTACTTC.

V and J are TRBV5-1 and TRBJ1-1, with unresolved D. Per the germline V gene, CDR1 is SGHRS and CDR2 is YFSETQ. Trimming stripped 0 bases from V and 0 bases from J, with 6 bases between. This CDR3 contains 14 residues. The CDR3 DNA follows: TGCGCCAGCAGCTTGGGAGTTATGAACACTGAAGCTTTCTTT. Translation gives CASSLGVMNTEAFF.

The chain joins TRBV10-3 to TRBJ1-3; D remains unclear. This CDR3 has 15 residues. In germline, CDR1 is ENHRY, CDR2 SYGVKD. Trimming cost V 0 bases and J 4 bases, with 10 bases left between them. The CDR3 is CAISESFEGGNTIYF. The CDR3 DNA sequence: TGTGCCATCAGTGAGTCGTTCGAGGGAGGAAACACCATATATTTT.